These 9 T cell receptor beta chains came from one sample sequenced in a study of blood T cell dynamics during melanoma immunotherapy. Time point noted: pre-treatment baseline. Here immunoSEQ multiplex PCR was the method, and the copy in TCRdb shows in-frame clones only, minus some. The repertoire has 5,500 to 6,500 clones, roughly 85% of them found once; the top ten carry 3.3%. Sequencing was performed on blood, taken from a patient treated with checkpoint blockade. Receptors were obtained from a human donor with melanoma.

The chain's CDR3 is CASSLGVGGRPHEQFF. DNA of the CDR3: TGTGCCAGCAGCTTAGGGGTGGGGGGCCGTCCCCATGAGCAGTTCTTC. V gene TRBV11-3 combines with J gene TRBJ2-1; D assignment may be TRBD1 or TRBD2 (6 bases each). CDR1 is SGHNT and CDR2 is YENEEA in the germline V gene. CDR3 length equals 16 residues. Trimming stripped 1 base from V and 8 bases from J, with 18 bases between.

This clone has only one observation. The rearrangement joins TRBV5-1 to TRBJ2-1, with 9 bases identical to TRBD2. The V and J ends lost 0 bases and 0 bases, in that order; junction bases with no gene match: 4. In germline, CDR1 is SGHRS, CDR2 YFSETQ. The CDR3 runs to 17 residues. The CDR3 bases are TGCGCCAGCAGCTTGGGACTAGCGGCTAACTCCTACAATGAGCAGTTCTTC. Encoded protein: CASSLGLAANSYNEQFF.

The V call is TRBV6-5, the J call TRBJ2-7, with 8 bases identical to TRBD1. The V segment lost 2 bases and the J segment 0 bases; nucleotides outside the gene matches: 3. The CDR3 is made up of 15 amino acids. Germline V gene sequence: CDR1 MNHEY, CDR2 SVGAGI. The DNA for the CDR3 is TGTGCCAGCAGTTACGGGCAGGGGGCCTCCTACGAGCAGTACTTC. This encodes CASSYGQGASYEQYF.

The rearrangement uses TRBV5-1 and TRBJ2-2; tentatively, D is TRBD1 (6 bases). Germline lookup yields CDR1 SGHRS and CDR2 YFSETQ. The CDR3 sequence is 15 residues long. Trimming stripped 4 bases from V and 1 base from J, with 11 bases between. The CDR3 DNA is TGCGCCAGCAGCCTGGGACATCTGAACACCGGGGAGCTGTTTTTT. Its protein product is CASSLGHLNTGELFF.

The CDR3 DNA sequence: TGTGCCAGCAGTCCTCCTTGGGGGACACCAAGGACTGAAGCTTTCTTT. Protein sequence: CASSPPWGTPRTEAFF. The rearrangement uses TRBV7-9 and TRBJ1-1; a weak D match, TRBD1 (6 bases). The CDR3 runs to 16 residues. Per the germline V gene, CDR1 is SEHNR and CDR2 is FQNEAQ (reference sequence). V shed 6 bases and J shed 5 bases, with 22 bases lying between them. Supplemented by reference TRBV7-9 and TRBJ1-1, the full variable domain reads DTGVSQNPRHKITKRGQNVTFRCDPISEHNRLYWYRQTLGQGPEFLTYFQNEAQLEKSRLLSDRFSAERPKGSFSTLEIQRTEQGDSAMYLCASSPPWGTPRTEAFFGQGTRLTVV.

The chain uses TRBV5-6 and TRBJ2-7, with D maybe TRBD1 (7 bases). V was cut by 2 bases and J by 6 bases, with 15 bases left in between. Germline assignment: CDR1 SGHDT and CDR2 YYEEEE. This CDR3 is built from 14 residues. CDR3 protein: CASSFGGTDLEQYF. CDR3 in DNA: TGTGCCAGCAGCTTTGGGGGGACAGACCTCGAGCAGTACTTC. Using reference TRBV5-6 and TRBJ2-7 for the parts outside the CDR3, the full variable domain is DAGVTQSPTHLIKTRGQQVTLRCSPKSGHDTVSWYQQALGQGPQFIFQYYEEEERQRGNFPDRFSGHQFPNYSSELNVNALLLGDSALYLCASSFGGTDLEQYFGPGTRLTVT.

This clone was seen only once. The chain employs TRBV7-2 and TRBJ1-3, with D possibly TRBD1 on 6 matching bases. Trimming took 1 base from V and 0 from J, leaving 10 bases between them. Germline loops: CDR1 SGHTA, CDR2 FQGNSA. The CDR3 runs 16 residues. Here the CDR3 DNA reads TGTGCCAGCAGCTTAGGACAGGCGGACTCTGGAAACACCATATATTTT. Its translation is CASSLGQADSGNTIYF. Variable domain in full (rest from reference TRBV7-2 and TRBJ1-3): GAGVSQSPSNKVTEKGKDVELRCDPISGHTALYWYRQSLGQGLEFLIYFQGNSAPDKSGLPSDRFSAERTGGSVSTLTIQRTQQEDSAVYLCASSLGQADSGNTIYFGEGSWLTVV.

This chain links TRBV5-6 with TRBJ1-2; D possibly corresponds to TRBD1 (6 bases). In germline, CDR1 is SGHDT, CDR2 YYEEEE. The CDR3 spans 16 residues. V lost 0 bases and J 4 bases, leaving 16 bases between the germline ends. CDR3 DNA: TGTGCCAGCAGCTTGGGGGCAGGGGTACGCTCCTATGGCTACACCTTC. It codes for CASSLGAGVRSYGYTF.

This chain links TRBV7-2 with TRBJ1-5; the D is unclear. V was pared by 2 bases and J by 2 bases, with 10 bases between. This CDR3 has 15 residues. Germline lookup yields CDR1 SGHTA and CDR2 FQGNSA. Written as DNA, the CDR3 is TGTGCCAGCAGCTTATCCGGGCGGGGCAATCAGCCCCAGCATTTT. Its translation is CASSLSGRGNQPQHF. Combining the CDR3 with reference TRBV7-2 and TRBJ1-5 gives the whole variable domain GAGVSQSPSNKVTEKGKDVELRCDPISGHTALYWYRQSLGQGLEFLIYFQGNSAPDKSGLPSDRFSAERTGGSVSTLTIQRTQQEDSAVYLCASSLSGRGNQPQHFGDGTRLSIL.